Below are 13 T cell receptor beta chains sequenced from a single sample in a study of blood T cell repertoires in COVID-19 (dated by TCRdb to 2020 to 2022). Library construction relied on the immunoSEQ multiplex PCR assay. Drawn from immuneACCESS, this table holds only the in-frame rearrangements with V and J called that TCRdb kept. Clones are partly lost; checked studies trace under half to an unresolved V gene and leave the rest unexplained. Across this sample there are over 200,000 clones, with under 85% seen only once. The biggest ten clones account for over 0.95% of the sample. Input material: peripheral blood. The receptors were gathered from a woman under 40 with COVID-19, enrolled during active disease.

This clone was recorded a few times. V gene TRBV9 combines with J gene TRBJ2-2, with D possibly TRBD1 on 6 matching bases. The germline V gene has CDR1 SGDLS and CDR2 YYNGEE. CDR3 length: 14 residues. V was trimmed by 2 bases and J by 5 bases, leaving 10 bases between them. The CDR3 is CASSVGQRTGELFF. In DNA, the CDR3 is TGTGCCAGCAGCGTTGGACAGAGGACCGGGGAGCTGTTTTTT.

The chain uses TRBV19 and TRBJ2-7; 11 bases agree with TRBD1. The CDR3 extends over 16 amino acids. The germline V gene has CDR1 LNHDA and CDR2 SQIVND (reference sequence). The V segment lost 6 bases and the J segment 2 bases; nucleotides outside the gene matches: 9. CDR3 in DNA: TGTGCCAGTAGAAACAAGGACAGGGGGCTTCCCTACGAGCAGTACTTC. Its protein is CASRNKDRGLPYEQYF. Full variable domain (remainder filled in from reference TRBV19 and TRBJ2-7): DGGITQSPKYLFRKEGQNVTLSCEQNLNHDAMYWYRQDPGQGLRLIYYSQIVNDFQKGDIAEGYSVSREKKESFPLTVTSAQKNPTAFYLCASRNKDRGLPYEQYFGPGTRLTVT.

The chain couples TRBV7-2 to TRBJ2-2; tentatively, D is TRBD1 (5 bases). The CDR3 loop spans 15 amino acids. In germline, CDR1 is SGHTA, CDR2 FQGNSA. The V end was cut by 0 bases, the J end by 6 bases, with 11 bases between. The CDR3 DNA reads TGTGCCAGCAGCTTAGCGACAGCCGGCCCCGGGGAGCTGTTTTTT. Translation gives CASSLATAGPGELFF.

The CDR3 spells CASSIKRGASHYGYTF. For the CDR3, the DNA is TGTGCCAGTAGTATCAAGCGTGGGGCGTCTCACTATGGCTACACCTTC. The chain couples TRBV19 to TRBJ1-2, with D possibly being TRBD1 (5 bases). This CDR3 comprises 16 residues. V dropped 3 bases and J dropped 3 bases, with 17 bases sitting between them. Per the germline V gene, CDR1 is LNHDA and CDR2 is SQIVND (reference sequence).

The rearrangement links TRBV7-9 to TRBJ2-4; D possibly corresponds to TRBD1 (6 bases). V gave up 7 bases and J gave up 8 bases, with 24 bases separating them. Germline assignment: CDR1 SEHNR and CDR2 FQNEAQ (reference sequence). This CDR3 has 16 amino acids. DNA for the CDR3: TGTGCCAGCACCCTTCCCTCCGCAGGGGATGTAGACATTCAGTACTTC. Translating gives CASTLPSAGDVDIQYF.

V gene TRBV4-2 combines with J gene TRBJ1-1; D call uncertain. Germline V gene sequence: CDR1 LGHNA, CDR2 YNFKEQ. The CDR3 has 13 amino acids. Trimming removed 1 base at V and 4 bases at J, with 7 bases between. CDR3 coding DNA: TGTGCCAGCAGCCAAGGGAGGGCCACTGAAGCTTTCTTT. Residues: CASSQGRATEAFF.

The CDR3 loop reads CASSLSGGSGSRSPLHF. DNA for the CDR3: TGTGCCAGCAGTTTATCGGGGGGGAGTGGGTCACGGTCACCCCTCCACTTT. This chain joins TRBV27 and TRBJ1-6, with D tentatively TRBD1 (5 bases). The CDR3 loop spans 17 amino acids. Trimming took 0 bases from V and 10 from J, leaving 19 bases between them. From germline, CDR1 is MNHEY and CDR2 SMNVEV (reference sequence).

The chain couples TRBV28 to TRBJ2-1, with TRBD2 matching over 9 bases. Germline values: CDR1 MDHEN, CDR2 SYDVKM. Unmatched junction bases numbered 3, after V lost 3 bases and J lost 3 bases. The CDR3 runs 15 residues. CDR3 bases: TGTGCCAGCAGTTTCCGCGGGGGGGTCTACAATGAGCAGTTCTTC. Encoded protein: CASSFRGGVYNEQFF. Full variable domain (remainder filled in from reference TRBV28 and TRBJ2-1): DVKVTQSSRYLVKRTGEKVFLECVQDMDHENMFWYRQDPGLGLRLIYFSYDVKMKEKGDIPEGYSVSREKKERFSLILESASTNQTSMYLCASSFRGGVYNEQFFGPGTRLTVL.

The rearrangement uses TRBV2 and TRBJ2-3; 7 positions agree with TRBD2. J lost 5 bases, V lost 4 bases, and 9 bases had no gene match. Germline lookup yields CDR1 SNHLY and CDR2 FYNNEI. The CDR3 length is 15 residues. The CDR3 DNA sequence: TGTGCCAGCAGTGCCCAGGGAGGGTATGGAGATACGCAGTATTTT. This codes for CASSAQGGYGDTQYF.

This chain connects TRBV7-2 to TRBJ2-3; 9 bases map to TRBD2. Looked up from germline, CDR1 is SGHTA and CDR2 is FQGNSA. V trimming: 1 base; J trimming: 2 bases; junction bases outside the gene matches: 7. The CDR3 extends over 17 amino acids. The CDR3 region is CASSLGPTSGLTDTQYF. The DNA for the CDR3 is TGTGCCAGCAGCTTAGGCCCGACTAGCGGACTCACAGATACGCAGTATTTT. Complete variable domain (other parts from reference TRBV7-2 and TRBJ2-3): GAGVSQSPSNKVTEKGKDVELRCDPISGHTALYWYRQSLGQGLEFLIYFQGNSAPDKSGLPSDRFSAERTGGSVSTLTIQRTQQEDSAVYLCASSLGPTSGLTDTQYFGPGTRLTVL.

This clone was recorded only once. The J gene is TRBJ2-3, the V gene TRBV6-2 or TRBV6-3; 10 nucleotides line up with TRBD2. The germline V gene has CDR1 MNHEY and CDR2 SVGEGT. The V segment lost 2 bases and the J segment 0 bases; nucleotides outside the gene matches: 14. The CDR3 extends over 20 amino acids. CDR3 protein: CASSYPASGGPTSSTDTQYF. DNA of the CDR3: TGTGCCAGCAGTTACCCGGCTAGCGGGGGCCCCACCTCAAGCACAGATACGCAGTATTTT.

The chain has TRBV5-6 and TRBJ1-3; the D is unclear. The CDR3 loop spans 14 amino acids. Trimming stripped 4 bases from V and 4 bases from J, with 12 bases between. Germline values: CDR1 SGHDT, CDR2 YYEEEE. The CDR3 DNA follows: TGTGCCAGCAGCGCCCGGACTGCGGGAAACACCATATATTTT. Amino acids: CASSARTAGNTIYF.

The genes are TRBV6-5 and TRBJ1-1, with D perhaps TRBD1 (6 bases). Germline CDR1 reads MNHEY; CDR2 reads SVGAGI. V lost 7 bases and J lost 5, with 17 bases in between. CDR3 size: 14 residues. CDR3 protein: CASTPTGGKTEAFF. DNA of the CDR3: TGTGCCAGCACCCCGACAGGTGGAAAAACTGAAGCTTTCTTT.